The present T cell receptor beta chain was sequenced within a study of shared clonotypes between healthy human individuals. The method was immunoSEQ multiplex PCR; TCRdb's version includes in-frame clones alone and lacks a portion of them. The sample holds 950,000 to 1,100,000 clones, about 77% seen once. This CDR3 is built from 14 residues. CDR1 MGHDK and CDR2 SYGVNS come from the germline V gene. Trimming cost V 5 bases and J 7 bases, with 15 bases left between them. The chain is built from TRBV25-1 and TRBJ2-1; weak D call: TRBD1 (5 bases). The sample consisted of memory CD4+ T cells sorted from blood. As for subset: CD45RA-negative fraction. The source of this sequence is a man aged 18 to 29 in good health. The CDR3 loop reads CASSIPGFWNEQFF. The DNA for the CDR3 is TGTGCCAGCAGTATCCCAGGGTTTTGGAATGAGCAGTTCTTC.